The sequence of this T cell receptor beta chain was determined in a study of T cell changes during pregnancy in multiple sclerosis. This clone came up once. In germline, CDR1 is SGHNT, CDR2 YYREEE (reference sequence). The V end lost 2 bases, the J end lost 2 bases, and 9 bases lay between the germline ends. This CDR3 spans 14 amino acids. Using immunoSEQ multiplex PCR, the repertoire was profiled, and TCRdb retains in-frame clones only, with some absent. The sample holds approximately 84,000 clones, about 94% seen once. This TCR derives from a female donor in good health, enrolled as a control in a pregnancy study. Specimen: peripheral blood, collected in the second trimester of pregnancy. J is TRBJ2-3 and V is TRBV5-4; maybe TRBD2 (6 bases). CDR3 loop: CASSLVDYTDTQYF. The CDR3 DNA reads TGTGCCAGCAGCTTAGTGGACTACACAGATACGCAGTATTTT.